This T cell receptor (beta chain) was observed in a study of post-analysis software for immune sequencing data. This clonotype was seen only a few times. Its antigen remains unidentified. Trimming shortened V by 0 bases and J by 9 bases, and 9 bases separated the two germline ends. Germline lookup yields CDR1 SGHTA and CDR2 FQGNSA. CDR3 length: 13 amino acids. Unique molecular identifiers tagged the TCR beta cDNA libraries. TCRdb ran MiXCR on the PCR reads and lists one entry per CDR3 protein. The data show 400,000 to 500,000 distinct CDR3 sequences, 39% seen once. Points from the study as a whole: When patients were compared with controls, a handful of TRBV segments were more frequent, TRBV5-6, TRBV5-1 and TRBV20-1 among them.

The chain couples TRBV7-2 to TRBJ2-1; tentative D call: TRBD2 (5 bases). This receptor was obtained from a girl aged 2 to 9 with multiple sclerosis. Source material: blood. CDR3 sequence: CASSLASAGEQFF. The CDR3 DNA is TGTGCCAGCAGCTTAGCTAGCGCGGGTGAGCAGTTCTTC.